The 21 T cell receptor beta chains below were found in one sample sequenced in a study of response to subunit inactivated influenza vaccine. TCRdb itself ran the RT-PCR reads through MiXCR, one entry per CDR3 protein. The data hold around 750,000 distinct CDR3 sequences, with about 20% observed a single time. The source was PBMCs from blood, collected roughly 5 days after vaccination. All receptors derive from a man aged 45-60 years who received an inactivated influenza vaccine.

The CDR3 here is CSARLMGQQAFF. CDR3 DNA sequence: TGCAGTGCTAGACTCATGGGACAGCAAGCTTTCTTT. The chain employs TRBV20-1 and TRBJ1-1, with 7 bases aligning to TRBD1. V gave up 2 bases and J gave up 9 bases; unmatched junction bases: 6. CDR3 length: 12 residues. Germline V gene data show CDR1 as DFQATT and CDR2 as SNEGSKA (reference sequence).

This clonotype was detected a few times. The chain recombines TRBV10-3 with TRBJ2-1; 10 bases map to TRBD1. Looked up from germline, CDR1 is ENHRY and CDR2 is SYGVKD. The CDR3 has 16 residues. V gave up 3 bases and J gave up 10 bases; unmatched junction bases: 12. The CDR3 here is CAISDSGQGDDREQFF. CDR3 DNA sequence: TGTGCCATCAGTGACTCCGGACAGGGGGATGATAGGGAGCAGTTCTTC.

The V gene is TRBV28, the J gene TRBJ1-6; unclear D gene. Trimming removed 4 bases at V and 7 bases at J, with 14 bases between. Looked up from germline, CDR1 is MDHEN and CDR2 is SYDVKM. CDR3 size: 15 residues. The CDR3 DNA reads as TGTGCCAGCAGTTCCTTAAACTCAAGGAATTCACCCCTCCACTTT. This translates into CASSSLNSRNSPLHF.

The V gene is TRBV5-1, the J gene TRBJ2-6; TRBD1 might be the D (5 bases). V shed 6 bases and J shed 0 bases, with 13 bases lying between them. The CDR3 consists of 16 residues. Germline V gene sequence: CDR1 SGHRS, CDR2 YFSETQ. CDR3 amino acids: CASIQGASSGANVLTF. The CDR3 DNA is TGCGCCAGCATACAAGGGGCAAGCTCTGGGGCCAACGTCCTGACTTTC.

This chain uses TRBV28 with TRBJ2-1, with TRBD2 matching over 7 bases. The CDR3 covers 14 residues. Looked up from germline, CDR1 is MDHEN and CDR2 is SYDVKM. V shed 6 bases, J shed 8 bases, and the junction held 10 bases outside the gene matches. The CDR3 loop reads CASRGRGGNHEQFF. CDR3 DNA: TGTGCCAGCAGGGGCCGCGGGGGTAATCATGAGCAGTTCTTC.

Written as DNA, the CDR3 is TGCAGTGCTAGACTCTGGGACTTTCGGGAGCAGTTCTTC. This translates into CSARLWDFREQFF. This rearrangement joins TRBV20-1 to TRBJ2-1; D may be TRBD2 (6 bases). V lost 2 bases and J lost 10, with 15 bases in between. The CDR3 covers 13 residues. Germline V gives CDR1 DFQATT, CDR2 SNEGSKA (reference sequence).

This clonotype was counted between two and nine times. The gene calls are TRBV7-2 and TRBJ2-7, with 10 bases aligning to TRBD2. The CDR3 consists of 16 residues. Germline trimming cut 5 bases from V and 6 bases from J; bases unmatched to any gene: 13. Germline loops: CDR1 SGHTA, CDR2 FQGNSA. The CDR3 DNA follows: TGTGCCAGCAGCGTAGTAAGCGGGAGGGCCGGTAGCGAGCAGTACTTC. Encoded protein: CASSVVSGRAGSEQYF.

In its sample, this clonotype was seen a few times. The gene calls are TRBV6-1 and TRBJ2-1; D is unclear. CDR1 and CDR2 from the germline V gene are MNHNS and SASEGT. Trimming pared 0 bases from V and 9 bases from J, leaving 9 bases between. The CDR3 is made up of 13 amino acids. CDR3 sequence reads: CASSEASYGEQFF. CDR3 in DNA: TGTGCCAGCAGTGAAGCTAGCTATGGTGAGCAGTTCTTC.

The CDR3 sequence is CASRSTSANEQFF. CDR3 sequence (DNA): TGTGCCAGCAGATCAACTAGTGCCAATGAGCAGTTCTTC. The V and J genes are TRBV6-6 and TRBJ2-1, with D tentatively TRBD2 (5 bases). Germline CDR1 and CDR2: MNHNY and SVGAGI (reference sequence). Trimming removed 6 bases from V and 6 bases from J, with 12 bases in between. The CDR3 sequence is 13 residues long.

V is TRBV15 and J is TRBJ2-3; TRBD2 matches 7 bases. V shed 6 bases, J shed 2 bases, and the junction held 5 bases outside the gene matches. This CDR3 region has 14 residues. Germline loops: CDR1 LNHNV, CDR2 YYDKDF (reference sequence). The chain's CDR3 is CATRDGGITDTQYF. DNA of the CDR3: TGTGCCACCAGGGACGGGGGGATCACAGATACGCAGTATTTT.

This clonotype appeared once. The chain carries TRBV3-1 and TRBJ2-1; either TRBD1 or TRBD2 may supply D (5 bases each). Per germline, CDR1 LGHDT and CDR2 YNNKEL (reference sequence). The CDR3 contains 16 residues. The ends were cut back, 2 bases at V and 3 bases at J, with 14 bases in the middle. CDR3 nucleotide sequence: TGTGCCAGCAGCCAATCCGGGACGAGGAACTACAATGAGCAGTTCTTC. This codes for CASSQSGTRNYNEQFF.

The chain has TRBV10-2 and TRBJ2-5, with 7 bases lining up with TRBD2. J gave up 5 bases and V 3 bases, and 18 bases lay outside the gene matches. The CDR3 extends over 18 amino acids. Germline CDR1 is WSHSY and CDR2 is SAAADI. The CDR3 sequence is CASSDLAGSGGRWETQYF. The CDR3 bases are TGCGCCAGCAGTGACCTCGCGGGATCGGGGGGACGGTGGGAGACCCAGTACTTC.

A remark on this clonotype: A read error may account for a junction end that differs from germline. The chain recombines TRBV4-1 with TRBJ1-3; D is unclear. Germline assignment: CDR1 MGHRA and CDR2 YSYEKL. The CDR3 is 14 amino acids. The CDR3 DNA follows: TGCGCCAGCATCCAAGCTGGATCTGGAAACACCATATATTTT. Translating gives CASIQAGSGNTIYF.

V and J are TRBV7-9 and TRBJ2-7; D is perhaps TRBD1 (6 bases). V was cut by 1 base and J by 5 bases, with 12 bases left in between. The CDR3 has 14 residues. Germline V gene lookup returns CDR1 SEHNR and CDR2 FQNEAQ (reference sequence). The CDR3 DNA sequence: TGTGCCAGCAGCTTAGGCAGGGGCCGGCACGAGCAGTACTTC. Translated, it gives CASSLGRGRHEQYF.

There are a few counts of this clonotype. The CDR3 is CASTQNDRAPLNEQFF. CDR3 in DNA: TGTGCCAGCACCCAAAACGACAGAGCCCCTTTGAATGAGCAGTTCTTC. The rearrangement uses TRBV6-2 or TRBV6-3 and TRBJ2-1; tentatively, D is TRBD1 (5 bases). This CDR3 has 16 amino acids. CDR1 and CDR2 (germline): MNHEY, SVGEGT. Trimming shortened V by 7 bases and J by 7 bases, and 23 bases separated the two germline ends.

This CDR3 reads CASSLARTSGETQYF. The CDR3 DNA is TGTGCCAGCAGCTTAGCTAGGACTAGCGGGGAGACCCAGTACTTC. V and J are TRBV7-2 and TRBJ2-5; 11 bases line up with TRBD2. From germline, CDR1 is SGHTA and CDR2 FQGNSA. The CDR3 loop spans 15 amino acids. Germline trimming cut 0 bases from V and 5 bases from J; bases unmatched to any gene: 2.

This clonotype occurred many times. The chain employs TRBV12-3 or TRBV12-4 and TRBJ2-1; TRBD2 aligns across 11 bases. This CDR3 spans 15 amino acids. The V segment lost 3 bases and the J segment 3 bases; nucleotides outside the gene matches: 1. The CDR3 loop reads CASSFTSGSYNEQFF. In nucleotides, the CDR3 is TGTGCCAGCAGTTTCACTAGCGGGAGCTACAATGAGCAGTTCTTC.

The V gene is TRBV7-2, the J gene TRBJ2-7, with D possibly called TRBD1 or TRBD2 (5 bases each). Looked up from germline, CDR1 is SGHTA and CDR2 is FQGNSA. The V end was cut by 5 bases, the J end by 3 bases, with 23 bases between. This CDR3 has 17 residues. CDR3 DNA: TGTGCCAGCAGCCCCCTAATTCGACCGGGACCTATCTACGAGCAGTACTTC. This encodes CASSPLIRPGPIYEQYF.

V gene TRBV4-3 combines with J gene TRBJ2-6; D gene uncertain. CDR1 is LGHNA and CDR2 is YSLEER in the germline V gene. The germline V and J ends were trimmed by 5 bases and 0 bases, with 11 bases remaining between them. This CDR3 has 16 residues. This CDR3 is CASSETPFSGANVLTF. The DNA of the CDR3 is TGCGCCAGCAGCGAAACGCCCTTCTCTGGGGCCAACGTCCTGACTTTC.

The rearrangement links TRBV7-9 to TRBJ2-5; possible D gene TRBD2, 6 bases. CDR3 length: 16 residues. Trimming pared 0 bases from V and 0 bases from J, leaving 11 bases between. Germline V gene sequence: CDR1 SEHNR, CDR2 FQNEAQ (reference sequence). In nucleotides, the CDR3 is TGTGCCAGCAGCTTAGCGACTAGTCCGTACCAAGAGACCCAGTACTTC. It codes for CASSLATSPYQETQYF.

The chain couples TRBV29-1 to TRBJ2-7; possibly TRBD2 for D (6 bases). V lost 7 bases and J lost 3, with 10 bases in between. There are 11 residues in the CDR3. CDR1 and CDR2 (germline): SQVTM, ANQGSEA. The chain's CDR3 is CSAGGIYEQYF. The CDR3 region has the DNA TGCAGCGCTGGAGGGATCTACGAGCAGTACTTC.